These 2 T cell receptor beta chains originate from one sample sequenced in a study of radiotherapy plus CTLA-4 blockade in lung cancer. Repertoires were generated with immunoSEQ multiplex PCR, while TCRdb's copy carries only in-frame clones and drops some. Counted here are fewer than 55,000 clones, 80% to 90% occurring once; the ten biggest clones make up about a quarter. Sample: peripheral blood, taken from a patient treated with radiotherapy plus ipilimumab. Receptors were obtained from a human donor with non-small cell lung cancer whose response to radiotherapy plus ipilimumab could not be evaluated.

This clone was recorded only once. The chain employs TRBV4-3 and TRBJ2-7; TRBD1 might be the D (5 bases). V shed 0 bases and J shed 3 bases, with 12 bases lying between them. The germline V gene has CDR1 LGHNA and CDR2 YSLEER. This CDR3 is built from 15 residues. The CDR3 DNA follows: TGCGCCAGCAGCCAAGATCGGCAGGGTATCTACGAGCAGTACTTC. Translated, it gives CASSQDRQGIYEQYF.

The rearrangement joins TRBV7-9 to TRBJ2-7, with 10 bases fitting TRBD1. Trimming cost V 5 bases and J 2 bases; bases outside gene matches: 6. This CDR3 is built from 15 residues. The germline V gene has CDR1 SEHNR and CDR2 FQNEAQ (reference sequence). CDR3 loop: CASSPRTGGTYEQYF. The CDR3 DNA sequence: TGTGCCAGCAGCCCTCGGACAGGGGGGACCTACGAGCAGTACTTC.